This entry is about one T cell receptor beta chain. Its matching antigen is unknown. This specimen belongs to a study of cytomegalovirus exposure and HLA in healthy donors. Study summary: The same platform was used for the roughly 120 validation repertoires as for the approximately 630 first-cohort repertoires, as reported in a later analysis. General study findings and limits: It was reported that the classifier diagnosed cytomegalovirus status with high specificity and sensitivity in both the original and validation cohorts. Whilst most TCR sequences proved rare, a subset of public TCRs occurred across many donors.

Germline V CDR1 and CDR2: MDHEN, SYDVKM. The CDR3 sequence is 14 residues long. Trimming took 1 base from V and 4 from J, leaving 10 bases between them. The protocol was immunoSEQ multiplex PCR, while the TCRdb copy is restricted to in-frame clones and leaves out a portion. Of 100,000 or so clones in the sample, around 85% were seen once. The sequenced sample consisted of PBMCs. This chain links TRBV28 with TRBJ1-2; possible D gene TRBD1, 6 bases. This clonotype was sampled from a man aged 18 to 35 in good health and CMV-seropositive. The chain's CDR3 is CASSLLQGRYGYTF. The CDR3 nucleotides read TGTGCCAGCAGTTTATTGCAGGGGCGCTATGGCTACACCTTC.